This is a list of T cell receptor beta chains from one sample in a study of cytomegalovirus exposure and HLA in healthy donors. Repertoires were generated with immunoSEQ multiplex PCR, while TCRdb's copy carries only in-frame clones and drops some. Of approximately 130,000 clones in the sample, roughly 85% were seen once. Specimen: PBMCs. The receptors originated from a woman aged 25 to 45 in good health and CMV-seropositive. CDR3s include the opening cysteine and the closing phenylalanine or tryptophan. A D gene is named only where the DNA matches it firmly. Not every row has a clone size; where given, it reads once, few, many or a size class.

j_gene,v_gene,abundance,d_gene,CDR3nt,CDR3aa
TRBJ1-1,TRBV2,.,.,TGTGCCAGCAGAGCCACGGGACTCTTTATGAACACTGAAGCTTTCTTT,CASRATGLFMNTEAFF
TRBJ2-1,TRBV6-5,.,.,TGTGCCAGTTCCATAGCGTTCTCCTACAATGAGCAGTTCTTC,CASSIAFSYNEQFF
TRBJ1-1,TRBV7-9,.,TRBD1,TGTGCCAGCAGTGACAGGGGTACTGAAGCTTTCTTT,CASSDRGTEAFF
TRBJ1-2,TRBV7-9,few,.,TGTGCCAGCAGCTTGACGGACTCCTATGGCTACACCTTC,CASSLTDSYGYTF
TRBJ2-2,TRBV5-1,.,.,TGCGCCAGCAGCTTGGAGGAGGGGCACACCGGGGAGCTGTTTTTT,CASSLEEGHTGELFF
TRBJ1-1,TRBV7-9,.,TRBD1,TGTGCCAGCAGCTCCTCAGGGGGGAGGAGGACTGAAGCTTTCTTT,CASSSSGGRRTEAFF
TRBJ1-4,TRBV4-1,.,TRBD1,TGCGCCAGCAGCCTCCTACGACAGGGCCCAGTAGAAACTAATGAAAAACTGTTTTTT,CASSLLRQGPVETNEKLFF
TRBJ1-1,TRBV28,once,.,TGTGCCAGCAGTCCTACTCTCGGGGGAGTACCGGAAGCTTTCTTT,CASSPTLGGVPEAFF
TRBJ2-7,TRBV14,.,.,TGTGCCAGCAGCCCCGGGACTTTCTACGAGCAGTACTTC,CASSPGTFYEQYF
TRBJ2-7,TRBV13,.,TRBD2,TGTGCCAGCAGCCAGCGGGGGAGCGGCTCCTACGAGCAGTACTTC,CASSQRGSGSYEQYF
TRBJ2-5,TRBV5-1,few,TRBD1,TGCGCCAGCAGCTTGGGGGCTAATGACAGGGGGCAGGAGACCCAGTACTTC,CASSLGANDRGQETQYF
TRBJ2-5,TRBV9,.,TRBD2,TGTGCCAGCAGCGCGGGACTACTACAAGAGACCCAGTACTTC,CASSAGLLQETQYF
TRBJ2-1,TRBV28,.,TRBD2,TGTGCCAGCAGCGCCCCGGGAGGGGTGCACAATGAGCAGTTCTTC,CASSAPGGVHNEQFF
TRBJ1-1,TRBV4-1,.,.,TGCGCCAGCAGCCAAGATAAAGGGGTGGACGGAGCTTTCTTT,CASSQDKGVDGAFF
TRBJ2-4,TRBV2,.,.,TGTGCCAGCAGAAGGGGTAGTTACAAAGGCATTCAGTACTTC,CASRRGSYKGIQYF
TRBJ2-1,TRBV7-7,.,.,TGTGCTAGCAGCTTAGAACGGGGAGCCTCTTACAATGAGCAGTTCTTC,CASSLERGASYNEQFF
TRBJ2-7,TRBV5-1,.,.,TGCGCCAGCAGCGGGGACAACTCCTACGAGCAGTACTTC,CASSGDNSYEQYF
TRBJ2-3,TRBV2,once,TRBD1,TGTGCCAGCAGTGAACAGGGGGCTAGCACAGATACGCAGTATTTT,CASSEQGASTDTQYF
TRBJ2-2,TRBV5-1,.,TRBD1,TGCGCCAGCAGCTCAGGACAGGGGGGAAGTTGGACCGGGGAGCTGTTTTTT,CASSSGQGGSWTGELFF
TRBJ2-7,TRBV6-1,.,.,TGTGCCAGCAGTGAATTGGATACAGGTGTCTACGAGCAGTACTTC,CASSELDTGVYEQYF
TRBJ2-7,TRBV11-2,few,.,TGTGCCAGCAGCTCAGCAGGCATCTCCTACGAGCAGTACTTC,CASSSAGISYEQYF
TRBJ1-4,TRBV18,.,TRBD1,TGTGCCAGCTCATCCGGGACAGGGTACGAAAAACTGTTTTTT,CASSSGTGYEKLFF
TRBJ1-2,TRBV30,.,.,TGTGCCTGGAGCCGGGACTCCGCTGGGAGTGGCTACACCTTC,CAWSRDSAGSGYTF
TRBJ1-1,TRBV6-5,.,.,TGTGCCAGCTCTCTCCCGGGGGGAACTGAAGCTTTCTTT,CASSLPGGTEAFF
TRBJ2-2,TRBV9,.,TRBD2,TGTGCCAGCAGCGTGGGGGGGACTGGGGAGCTGTTTTTT,CASSVGGTGELFF
TRBJ1-6,TRBV4-1,few,.,TGCGCCAGCAGCCAAGAAGGACACCTCCGTTCACCCCTCCACTTT,CASSQEGHLRSPLHF
TRBJ1-1,TRBV29-1,.,.,TGCAGCGTTGCCCGCGGACAAGACACTGAAGCTTTCTTT,CSVARGQDTEAFF
TRBJ1-2,TRBV10-2,once,.,TGCGCCAGCAGTGAGGTAGCGGAAAGCTACACCTTC,CASSEVAESYTF
TRBJ2-2,TRBV20-1,.,.,TGCAGTGCTGCGGTCACCGGGGAGCTGTTTTTT,CSAAVTGELFF
TRBJ1-1,TRBV19,few,TRBD1,TGTGCCAGTAGGCGGACAGGGTACAGGGGGGGCACTGAAGCTTTCTTT,CASRRTGYRGGTEAFF
TRBJ1-2,TRBV5-1,.,TRBD1,TGCGCCAGCAGCCCAGACAGGGTGTCTGGCTACACCTTC,CASSPDRVSGYTF
TRBJ2-2,TRBV29-1,.,TRBD1,TGCAGCGTTGAAAGTCCTCAGGGGGCTGGGGGCACCGGGGAGCTGTTTTTT,CSVESPQGAGGTGELFF
TRBJ1-4,TRBV7-9,.,.,TGTGCCAGCAGCCTTGAGGGAGGGAAACTGTTTTTT,CASSLEGGKLFF
TRBJ2-1,TRBV28,.,TRBD2,TGTGCCAGCAGTTCGACTAGCGGGAGCAATGAGCAGTTCTTC,CASSSTSGSNEQFF
TRBJ1-1,TRBV15,.,.,TGTGCCACCAGCAGAGACGGTGTGAACACTGAAGCTTTCTTT,CATSRDGVNTEAFF
TRBJ2-3,TRBV2,few,TRBD1,TGTGCCAGCAGTCAAGACAGGGCGGGAGATACGCAGTATTTT,CASSQDRAGDTQYF
TRBJ1-1,TRBV7-9,.,TRBD1,TGTGCCAGCAGCTTAGCATGGGGGACAGGGGGCGTAGAGACTGAAGCTTTCTTT,CASSLAWGTGGVETEAFF
TRBJ2-7,TRBV28,.,.,TGTGCCAGCAGCCCCGGGAGCTCCTACGAGCAGTACTTC,CASSPGSSYEQYF
TRBJ1-1,TRBV27,.,.,TGTGCCAGCAGTTTACTAACACACGGGGAAGCTTTCTTT,CASSLLTHGEAFF
TRBJ2-5,TRBV6-5,.,TRBD2,TGTGCCAGCAGCTTTAGCGGGTCCCAAGAGACCCAGTACTTC,CASSFSGSQETQYF
TRBJ2-3,TRBV5-1,.,.,TGCGCCAGCAGCTTTACGGGGAGCACAGATACGCAGTATTTT,CASSFTGSTDTQYF